The TCR beta chain described here comes from a study of blood T cells in healthy people across ages. Study details: Capturing about one barcoded beta molecule per two T cells was achieved by template switching. Findings and caveats of the study: Older individuals had lower TCR beta diversity per million T cells (the decline was roughly linear).

This clonotype was detected a few times. The antigen remains unidentified. The authors ran a second PCR of roughly 6 to 12 cycles using a sample-barcoded 5' primer and a J-beta primer mix. TCRdb fed the 5' RACE reads into MiXCR, producing one record per CDR3 protein. The repertoire consists of more than 500,000 distinct CDR3 sequences, with roughly a quarter occurring once and the leading ten covering approximately 4%. These records were also assigned to another study, of T cells of mothers and their children. That study adds: Using around 1.4 ug per 15 ul, all extracted RNA underwent cDNA synthesis. Over 8.5 million reads per mother and 2.5 million to 3 million per child were obtained.

The sequence was collected from a boy aged 2 to 9 in good health. The sample was blood.

CDR3 nucleotides: TGTGCCAGCGCAATCCCCCCAGGACAGGGGGCGGGAGAGCAGTACTTC. Amino acids: CASAIPPGQGAGEQYF. The rearrangement uses TRBV27 and TRBJ2-7, with 11 nucleotides matching TRBD1. Germline V gene lookup returns CDR1 MNHEY and CDR2 SMNVEV (reference sequence). Unmatched junction bases numbered 16, after V lost 8 bases and J lost 7 bases. CDR3 length: 16 amino acids.